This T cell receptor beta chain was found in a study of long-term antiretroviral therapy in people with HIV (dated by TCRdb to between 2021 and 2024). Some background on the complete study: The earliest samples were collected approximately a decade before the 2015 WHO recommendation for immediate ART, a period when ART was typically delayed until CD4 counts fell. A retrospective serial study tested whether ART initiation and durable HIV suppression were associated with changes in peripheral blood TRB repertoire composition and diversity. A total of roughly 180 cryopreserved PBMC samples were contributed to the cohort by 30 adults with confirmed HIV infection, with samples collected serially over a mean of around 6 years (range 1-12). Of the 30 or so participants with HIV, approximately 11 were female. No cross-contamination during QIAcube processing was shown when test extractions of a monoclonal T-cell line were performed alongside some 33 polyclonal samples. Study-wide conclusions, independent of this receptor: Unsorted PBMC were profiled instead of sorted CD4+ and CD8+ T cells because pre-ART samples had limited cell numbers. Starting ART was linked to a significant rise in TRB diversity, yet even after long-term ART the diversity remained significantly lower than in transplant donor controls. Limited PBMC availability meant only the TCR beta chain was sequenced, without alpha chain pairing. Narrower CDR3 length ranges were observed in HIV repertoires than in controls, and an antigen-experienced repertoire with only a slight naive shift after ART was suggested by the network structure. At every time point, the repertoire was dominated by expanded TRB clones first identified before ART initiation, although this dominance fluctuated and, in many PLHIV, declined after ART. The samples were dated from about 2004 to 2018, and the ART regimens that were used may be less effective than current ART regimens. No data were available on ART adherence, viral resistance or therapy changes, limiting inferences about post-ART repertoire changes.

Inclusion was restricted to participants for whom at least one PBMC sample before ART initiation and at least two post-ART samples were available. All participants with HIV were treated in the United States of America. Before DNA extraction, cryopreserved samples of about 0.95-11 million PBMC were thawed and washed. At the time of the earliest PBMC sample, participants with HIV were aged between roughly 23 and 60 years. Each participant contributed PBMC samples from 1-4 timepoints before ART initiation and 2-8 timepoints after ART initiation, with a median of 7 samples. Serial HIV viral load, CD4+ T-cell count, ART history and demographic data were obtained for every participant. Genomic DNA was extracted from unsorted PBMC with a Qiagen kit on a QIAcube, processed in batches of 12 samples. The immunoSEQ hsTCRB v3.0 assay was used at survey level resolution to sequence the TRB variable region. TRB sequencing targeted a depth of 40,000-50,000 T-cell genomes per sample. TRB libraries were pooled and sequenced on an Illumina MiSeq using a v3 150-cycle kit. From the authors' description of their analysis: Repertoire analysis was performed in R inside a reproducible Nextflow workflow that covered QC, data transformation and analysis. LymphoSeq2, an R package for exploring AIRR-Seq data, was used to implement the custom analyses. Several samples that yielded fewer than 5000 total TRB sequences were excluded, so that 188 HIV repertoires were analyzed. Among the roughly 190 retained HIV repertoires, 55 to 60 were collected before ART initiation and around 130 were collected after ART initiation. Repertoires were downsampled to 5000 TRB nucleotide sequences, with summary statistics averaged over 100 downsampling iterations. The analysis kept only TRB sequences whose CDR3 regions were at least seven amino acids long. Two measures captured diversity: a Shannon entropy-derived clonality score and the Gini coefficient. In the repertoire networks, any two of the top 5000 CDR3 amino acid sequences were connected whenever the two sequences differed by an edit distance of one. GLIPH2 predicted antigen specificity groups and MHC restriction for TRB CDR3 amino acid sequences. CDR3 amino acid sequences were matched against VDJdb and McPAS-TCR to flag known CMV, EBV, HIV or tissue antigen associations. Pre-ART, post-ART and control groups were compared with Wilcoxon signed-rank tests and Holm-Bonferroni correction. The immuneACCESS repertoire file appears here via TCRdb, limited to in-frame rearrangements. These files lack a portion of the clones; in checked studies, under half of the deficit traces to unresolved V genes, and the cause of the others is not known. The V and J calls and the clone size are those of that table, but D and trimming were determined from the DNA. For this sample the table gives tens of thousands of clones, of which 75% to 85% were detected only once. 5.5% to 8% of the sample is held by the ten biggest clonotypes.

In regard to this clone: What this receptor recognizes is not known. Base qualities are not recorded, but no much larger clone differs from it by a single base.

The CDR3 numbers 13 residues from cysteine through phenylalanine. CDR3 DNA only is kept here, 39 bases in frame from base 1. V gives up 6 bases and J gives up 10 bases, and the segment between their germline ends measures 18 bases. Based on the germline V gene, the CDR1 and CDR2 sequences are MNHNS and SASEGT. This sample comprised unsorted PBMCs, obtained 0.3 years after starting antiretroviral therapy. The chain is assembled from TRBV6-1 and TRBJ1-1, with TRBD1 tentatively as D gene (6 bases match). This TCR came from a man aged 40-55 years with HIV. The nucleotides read TGTGCCAGCAGGGACCTCTACAGGGAGAGAGCTTTCTTT. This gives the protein CASRDLYRERAFF.